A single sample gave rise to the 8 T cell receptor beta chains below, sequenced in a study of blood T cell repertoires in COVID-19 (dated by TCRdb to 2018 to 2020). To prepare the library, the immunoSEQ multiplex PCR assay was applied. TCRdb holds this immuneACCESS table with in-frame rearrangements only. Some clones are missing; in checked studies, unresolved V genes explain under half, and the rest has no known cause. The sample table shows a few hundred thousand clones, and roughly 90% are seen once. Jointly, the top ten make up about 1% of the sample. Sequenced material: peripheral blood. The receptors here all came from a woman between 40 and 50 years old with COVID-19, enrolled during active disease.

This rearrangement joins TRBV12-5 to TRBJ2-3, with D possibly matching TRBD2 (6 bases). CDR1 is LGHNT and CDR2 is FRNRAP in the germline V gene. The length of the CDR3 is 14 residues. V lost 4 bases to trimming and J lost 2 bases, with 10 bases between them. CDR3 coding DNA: TGTGCTAGTGGTTCGGGACTTTACACAGATACGCAGTATTTT. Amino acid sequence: CASGSGLYTDTQYF.

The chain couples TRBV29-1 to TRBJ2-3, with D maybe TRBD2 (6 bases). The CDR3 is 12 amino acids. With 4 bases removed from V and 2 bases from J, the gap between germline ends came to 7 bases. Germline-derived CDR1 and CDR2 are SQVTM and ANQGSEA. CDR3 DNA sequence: TGCAGCGTTGGGGGGGTCACAGATACGCAGTATTTT. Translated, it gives CSVGGVTDTQYF.

DNA of the CDR3: TGTGCCAGCAGCTTAGCGAGGGGACACCTCTACGAGCAGTACTTC. The encoded protein is CASSLARGHLYEQYF. The chain recombines TRBV7-2 with TRBJ2-7, with D maybe TRBD1 (6 bases). The CDR3 loop spans 15 amino acids. Trimming shortened V by 0 bases and J by 3 bases, and 12 bases separated the two germline ends. The germline gives CDR1 SGHTA, CDR2 FQGNSA.

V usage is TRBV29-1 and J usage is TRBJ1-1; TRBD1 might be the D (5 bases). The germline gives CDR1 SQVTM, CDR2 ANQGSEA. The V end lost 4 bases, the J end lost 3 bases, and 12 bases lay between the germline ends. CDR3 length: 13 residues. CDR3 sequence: CSVARQQYTEAFF. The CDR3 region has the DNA TGCAGCGTTGCGCGACAGCAGTACACTGAAGCTTTCTTT. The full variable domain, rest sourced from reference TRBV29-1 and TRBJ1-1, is SAVISQKPSRDICQRGTSLTIQCQVDSQVTMMFWYRQQPGQSLTLIATANQGSEATYESGFVIDKFPISRPNLTFSTLTVSNMSPEDSSIYLCSVARQQYTEAFFGQGTRLTVV.

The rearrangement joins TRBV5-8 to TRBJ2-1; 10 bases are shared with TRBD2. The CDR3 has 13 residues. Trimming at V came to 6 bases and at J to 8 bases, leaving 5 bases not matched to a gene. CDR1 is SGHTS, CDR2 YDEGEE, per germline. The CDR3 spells CASNPGLADEQFF. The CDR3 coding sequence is TGTGCCAGCAACCCTGGACTAGCGGATGAGCAGTTCTTC.

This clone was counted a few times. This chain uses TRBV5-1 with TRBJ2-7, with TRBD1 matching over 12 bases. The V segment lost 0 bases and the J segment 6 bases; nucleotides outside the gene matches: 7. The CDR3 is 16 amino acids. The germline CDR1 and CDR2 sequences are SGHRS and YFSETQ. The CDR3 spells CASSLAPGQGAGEQYF. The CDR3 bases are TGCGCCAGCAGCTTGGCCCCGGGACAGGGGGCGGGCGAGCAGTACTTC.

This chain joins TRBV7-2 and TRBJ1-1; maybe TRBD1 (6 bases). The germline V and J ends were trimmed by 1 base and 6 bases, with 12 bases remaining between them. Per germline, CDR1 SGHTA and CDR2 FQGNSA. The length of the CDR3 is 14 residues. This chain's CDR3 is CASSLERGGAEAFF. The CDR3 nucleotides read TGTGCCAGCAGCTTAGAGAGGGGGGGCGCTGAAGCTTTCTTT. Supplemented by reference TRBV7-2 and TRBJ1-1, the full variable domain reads GAGVSQSPSNKVTEKGKDVELRCDPISGHTALYWYRQSLGQGLEFLIYFQGNSAPDKSGLPSDRFSAERTGGSVSTLTIQRTQQEDSAVYLCASSLERGGAEAFFGQGTRLTVV.

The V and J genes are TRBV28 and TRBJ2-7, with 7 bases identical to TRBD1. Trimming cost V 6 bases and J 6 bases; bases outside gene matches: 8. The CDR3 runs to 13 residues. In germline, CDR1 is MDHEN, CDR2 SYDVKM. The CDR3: CASSPPPGGEQYF. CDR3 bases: TGTGCCAGCAGCCCCCCCCCAGGGGGCGAGCAGTACTTC. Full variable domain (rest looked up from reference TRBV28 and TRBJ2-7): DVKVTQSSRYLVKRTGEKVFLECVQDMDHENMFWYRQDPGLGLRLIYFSYDVKMKEKGDIPEGYSVSREKKERFSLILESASTNQTSMYLCASSPPPGGEQYFGPGTRLTVT.